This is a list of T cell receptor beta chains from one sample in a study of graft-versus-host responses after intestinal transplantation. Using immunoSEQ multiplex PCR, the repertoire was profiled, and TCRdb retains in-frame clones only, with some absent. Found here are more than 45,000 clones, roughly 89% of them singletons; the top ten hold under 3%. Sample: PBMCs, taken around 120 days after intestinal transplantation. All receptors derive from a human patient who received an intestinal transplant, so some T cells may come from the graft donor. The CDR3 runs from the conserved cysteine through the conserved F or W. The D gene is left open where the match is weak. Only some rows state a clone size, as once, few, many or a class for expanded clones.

TGTGCCAGCAGTTTATCTCCCGCCGACGAGCAGTACTTC	CASSLSPADEQYF	TRBV28	TRBJ2-7	.	.
TGTGCCAGCAGTTTGGGACCGACGGGCTCACCCCTCCACTTT	CASSLGPTGSPLHF	TRBV28	TRBJ1-6	.	.
TGCAGCGGCGGGACAGGATGGACTGAAGCTTTCTTT	CSGGTGWTEAFF	TRBV29-1	TRBJ1-1	.	TRBD1
TGTGCCAGCAGACAAAATCTGAACACTGAAGCTTTCTTT	CASRQNLNTEAFF	TRBV6-5	TRBJ1-1	.	.
TGCGCCAGCAGCCAAGTCGGGACAGGGGTTCAGCCCCAGCATTTT	CASSQVGTGVQPQHF	TRBV4-1	TRBJ1-5	.	TRBD1
TGCGCCAGCAGCTTGCGGCAGAGCATCTACAATGAGCAGTTCTTC	CASSLRQSIYNEQFF	TRBV5-1	TRBJ2-1	.	.
TGTGCCAGCTCACCACCGCCAGGGGCTCTTCACAATCAGCCCCAGCATTTT	CASSPPPGALHNQPQHF	TRBV18	TRBJ1-5	.	.
TGTGCCAGCAGTTCAGGACGGATCCCTTACGAGCAGTACTTC	CASSSGRIPYEQYF	TRBV6-5	TRBJ2-7	.	.
TGTGCCACCAGCAGAGAGGCAGGGGGCGCGAACACTGAAGCTTTCTTT	CATSREAGGANTEAFF	TRBV15	TRBJ1-1	.	TRBD1
TGTGCCAGCAGCGTTTCCTACGAGCAGTACTTC	CASSVSYEQYF	TRBV11-2	TRBJ2-7	.	.
TGCAGCGTTATCCCGGGAGGGGATACGCAGTATTTT	CSVIPGGDTQYF	TRBV29-1	TRBJ2-3	.	TRBD2
TGTGCCTGGAGTGTCGGGGCTGGGGCCAACGTCCTGACTTTC	CAWSVGAGANVLTF	TRBV30	TRBJ2-6	.	.
TGTGCCACCAGCATCCGGACAGGGAAGTACGAGCAGTACTTC	CATSIRTGKYEQYF	TRBV15	TRBJ2-7	few	TRBD1
TGTGCCAGCACCCTGGGGTTCTTC	CASTLGFF	TRBV7-9	TRBJ2-1	.	.
TGTGCCAGCACCCGGGACCTTGGAAACACCATATATTTT	CASTRDLGNTIYF	TRBV5-8	TRBJ1-3	once	.
TGTGCCAGCAGCTTTAGCCCTACTAGCGGGAGGATCTCCTACAATGAGCAGTTCTTC	CASSFSPTSGRISYNEQFF	TRBV5-8	TRBJ2-1	.	TRBD2
TGTGCCAGCAGCTTAGGTCTGGGGATAGCCTACAATGAGCAGTTCTTC	CASSLGLGIAYNEQFF	TRBV11-2	TRBJ2-1	once	.
TGCGCCAGCAGCCAAGATTGGACTAGCGGGGTGTACAATGAGCAGTTCTTC	CASSQDWTSGVYNEQFF	TRBV4-1	TRBJ2-1	.	TRBD2
TGTGCCAGCAGTTTGCGGGGGCCCCAAGAGACCCAGTACTTC	CASSLRGPQETQYF	TRBV28	TRBJ2-5	few	.
TGTGCCAGCTCACCACAACAAGGACAGAACACAGATACGCAGTATTTT	CASSPQQGQNTDTQYF	TRBV18	TRBJ2-3	once	.
TGCGCCAGCAGCTTCACCGGGACGGCGTCGACAAAACTGTTTTTT	CASSFTGTASTKLFF	TRBV4-1	TRBJ1-4	.	.
TGCGCCACCGAGCCGGGACAGTTGGAGTATGAGCAGTTCTTC	CATEPGQLEYEQFF	TRBV10-2	TRBJ2-1	once	TRBD1
TGTGCCAGCAGTTTATTACAGGGACCCTACGAGCAGTACTTC	CASSLLQGPYEQYF	TRBV27	TRBJ2-7	few	.
TGTGCCAGCAGCAAAGGGACAGGGGTCCCCAATCAGCCCCAGCATTTT	CASSKGTGVPNQPQHF	TRBV21-1	TRBJ1-5	.	.
TGTGCCACCAGCAGAAGTGCGGCCGGCACAGATACGCAGTATTTT	CATSRSAAGTDTQYF	TRBV15	TRBJ2-3	.	.
TGCGCCAGCAGCCTCTCATTCTCGGGGGGTAACACTGAAGCTTTCTTT	CASSLSFSGGNTEAFF	TRBV4-1	TRBJ1-1	.	.
TGCGCCAGCAGCTTGGAGGTCTCCTACGAGCAGTACTTC	CASSLEVSYEQYF	TRBV5-1	TRBJ2-7	.	.
TGTGCCTGGACAGACACGTCTTATGAAGCTTTCTTT	CAWTDTSYEAFF	TRBV30	TRBJ1-1	.	.
TGTGCCAGCAGTTTACAAGGACATAGCAATCAGCCCCAGCATTTT	CASSLQGHSNQPQHF	TRBV28	TRBJ1-5	few	.
TGCGCCAGCAGCTTCGGACACGAGCAGTACTTC	CASSFGHEQYF	TRBV5-1	TRBJ2-7	.	.
TGCAGCGTTCTTCGACTAGCGGGAGGTTCCGGGGAGCTGTTTTTT	CSVLRLAGGSGELFF	TRBV29-1	TRBJ2-2	.	TRBD2
TGTGCCAGCAGCGACCTGGGACGGATTAATTCACCCCTCCACTTT	CASSDLGRINSPLHF	TRBV25-1	TRBJ1-6	.	.
TGTGCCAGCAGTTACCCCACGGGGGCTGCGAATGAGCAGTTCTTC	CASSYPTGAANEQFF	TRBV6-6	TRBJ2-1	.	.
TGTGCCAGCAGCCCCAGAGGACGGGGGACTGAAGCTTTCTTT	CASSPRGRGTEAFF	TRBV7-9	TRBJ1-1	.	.
TGCGCCAGCAGCCCCACAGGTCAGGCCTCCTACGAGCAGTACTTC	CASSPTGQASYEQYF	TRBV4-1	TRBJ2-7	.	.
TGTGCCAGCAGCCAAGATGGCGCCTACGAGCAGTACTTC	CASSQDGAYEQYF	TRBV4-2	TRBJ2-7	.	.
TGTGCCAGCCGCCCCGGGGCTAGCGCCTCCTACGAGCAGTACTTC	CASRPGASASYEQYF	TRBV6-6	TRBJ2-7	.	.
TGTGCCAGCAGTTTAACGGGCGGCAAAGAGACCCAGTACTTC	CASSLTGGKETQYF	TRBV28	TRBJ2-5	.	.
TGTGCCAGCAGCCCGGGGGTCTTCAGTGATAATTCACCCCTCCACTTT	CASSPGVFSDNSPLHF	TRBV9	TRBJ1-6	.	.
TGCGCCAGCAGCTTGCATGGGACAGGGGCTGAAAAACTGTTTTTT	CASSLHGTGAEKLFF	TRBV5-1	TRBJ1-4	.	TRBD1
TGTGCCAGTAGTCCCCTGGCAATGAGAAGCACTGAAGCTTTCTTT	CASSPLAMRSTEAFF	TRBV19	TRBJ1-1	.	.
TGTGCCAGCAGCTCCCGGGACAGGTCCTACGAGCAGTACTTC	CASSSRDRSYEQYF	TRBV7-9	TRBJ2-7	.	TRBD1
TGTGCCAGCAGCCATACCGGGACGACGGGGGAGACCCAGTACTTC	CASSHTGTTGETQYF	TRBV28	TRBJ2-5	.	.
TGCGCCAGCAGCTTGTTCAGGTTCACAGATACGCAGTATTTT	CASSLFRFTDTQYF	TRBV5-1	TRBJ2-3	.	.
TGTGCCAGCAGCTTAAGGTGGGGAAACACCATATATTTT	CASSLRWGNTIYF	TRBV7-2	TRBJ1-3	once	.
TGTGCCATCAGCTATGACCGGGACAGGGTACACGAGCAGTACTTC	CAISYDRDRVHEQYF	TRBV10-3	TRBJ2-7	few	TRBD1
TGTGCCAGCAGTCCTGAACTCTACGAGCAGTACTTC	CASSPELYEQYF	TRBV28	TRBJ2-7	once	.